Sequencing of this TCR beta chain was carried out in a study of Graves' ophthalmopathy and Graves' hyperthyroidism. If patients had other autoimmune diseases, uncontrolled infections, pregnancy or lactation, they were excluded. Thyroid ultrasound, orbital computed tomography, TRAb, serum thyroxine and clinical symptoms formed the basis of diagnosis. Whole-study results and caveats: Blood also contained most of the expanded thyroid clonotypes above 0.001 frequency.

For repertoire sequencing, the TCR beta CDR3 regions were amplified from RNA transcripts. In the first round, RT-PCR was carried out with HTBI primers, and a multiplex PCR formed the second round. TCRdb fed the multiplex PCR reads into MiXCR, producing one record per CDR3 protein. The data hold some 350,000 distinct CDR3 sequences, with about 18% observed a single time. The CDR3 covers 12 residues. Germline CDR1 MDHEN, CDR2 SYDVKM. V lost 6 bases and J lost 2, with 5 bases in between. This clonotype was found many times. Its target is unknown. The rearrangement links TRBV28 to TRBJ1-3, with D unresolved. The sample was peripheral blood. The receptor was isolated from an adult woman with stable Graves' hyperthyroidism. Written as DNA, the CDR3 is TGTGCCAGCAGCCCCCCTGGAAACACCATATATTTT. Amino acid sequence: CASSPPGNTIYF.